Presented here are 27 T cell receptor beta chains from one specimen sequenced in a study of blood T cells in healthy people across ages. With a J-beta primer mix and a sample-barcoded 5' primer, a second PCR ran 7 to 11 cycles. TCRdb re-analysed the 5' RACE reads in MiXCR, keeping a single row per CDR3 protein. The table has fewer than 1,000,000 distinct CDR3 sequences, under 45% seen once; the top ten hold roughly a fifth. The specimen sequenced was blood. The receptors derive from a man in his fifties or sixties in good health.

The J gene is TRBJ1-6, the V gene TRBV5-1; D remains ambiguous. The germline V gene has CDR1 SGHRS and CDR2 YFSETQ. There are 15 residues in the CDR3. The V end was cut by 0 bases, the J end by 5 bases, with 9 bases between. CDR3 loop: CASSLDSANNSPLHF. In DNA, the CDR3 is TGCGCCAGCAGCTTGGATTCCGCTAATAATTCACCCCTCCACTTT.

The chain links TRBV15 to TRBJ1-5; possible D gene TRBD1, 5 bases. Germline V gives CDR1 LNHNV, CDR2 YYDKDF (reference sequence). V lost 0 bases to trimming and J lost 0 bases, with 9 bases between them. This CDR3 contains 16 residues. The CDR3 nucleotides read TGTGCCACCAGCAGAGATGGACAAAATAGCAATCAGCCCCAGCATTTT. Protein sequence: CATSRDGQNSNQPQHF. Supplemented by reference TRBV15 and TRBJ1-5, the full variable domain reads DAMVIQNPRYQVTQFGKPVTLSCSQTLNHNVMYWYQQKSSQAPKLLFHYYDKDFNNEADTPDNFQSRRPNTSFCFLDIRSPGLGDTAMYLCATSRDGQNSNQPQHFGDGTRLSIL.

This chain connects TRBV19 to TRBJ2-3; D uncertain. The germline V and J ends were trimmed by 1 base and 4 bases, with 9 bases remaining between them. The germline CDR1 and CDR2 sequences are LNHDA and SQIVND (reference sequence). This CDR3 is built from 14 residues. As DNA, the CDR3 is TGTGCCAGTAGTATAGGGCGCAGATCAGATACGCAGTATTTT. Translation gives CASSIGRRSDTQYF.

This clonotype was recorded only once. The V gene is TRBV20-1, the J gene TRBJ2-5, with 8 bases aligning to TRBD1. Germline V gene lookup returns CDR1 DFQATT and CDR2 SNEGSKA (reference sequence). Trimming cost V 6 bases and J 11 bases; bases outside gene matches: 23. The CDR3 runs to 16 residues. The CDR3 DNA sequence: TGCAGTGCCCCTGATCTAGCAGGGGGCCTGTTTGATGAGCAGTACTTC. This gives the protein CSAPDLAGGLFDEQYF.

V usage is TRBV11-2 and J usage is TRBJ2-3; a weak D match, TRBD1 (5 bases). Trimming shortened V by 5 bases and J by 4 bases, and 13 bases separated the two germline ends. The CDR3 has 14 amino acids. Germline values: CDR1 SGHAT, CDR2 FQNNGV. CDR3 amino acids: CASSLGPGPDTQYF. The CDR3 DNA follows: TGTGCCAGCAGCCTAGGACCAGGGCCAGATACGCAGTATTTT.

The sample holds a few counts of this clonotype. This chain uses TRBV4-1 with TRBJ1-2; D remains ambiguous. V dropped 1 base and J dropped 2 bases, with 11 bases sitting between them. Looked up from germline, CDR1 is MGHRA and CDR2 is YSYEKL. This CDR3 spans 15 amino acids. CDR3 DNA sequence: TGCGCCAGCAGCCAAGTTTTGTCGAACAACTATGGCTACACCTTC. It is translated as CASSQVLSNNYGYTF.

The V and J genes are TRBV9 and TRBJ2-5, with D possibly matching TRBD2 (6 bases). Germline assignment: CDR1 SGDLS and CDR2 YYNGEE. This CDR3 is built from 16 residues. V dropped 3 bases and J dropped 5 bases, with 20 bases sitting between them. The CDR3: CASSAQGGGPVETQYF. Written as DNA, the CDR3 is TGTGCCAGCAGCGCCCAGGGAGGTGGACCCGTGGAGACCCAGTACTTC. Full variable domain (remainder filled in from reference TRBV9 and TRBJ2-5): DSGVTQTPKHLITATGQRVTLRCSPRSGDLSVYWYQQSLDQGLQFLIQYYNGEERAKGNILERFSAQQFPDLHSELNLSSLELGDSALYFCASSAQGGGPVETQYFGPGTRLLVL.

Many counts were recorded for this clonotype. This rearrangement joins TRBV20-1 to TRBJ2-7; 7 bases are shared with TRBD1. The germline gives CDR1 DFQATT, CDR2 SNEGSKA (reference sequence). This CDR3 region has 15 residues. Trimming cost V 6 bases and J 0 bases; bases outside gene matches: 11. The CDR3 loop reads CSASSGTASSYEQYF. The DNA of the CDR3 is TGCAGTGCCTCCTCCGGGACAGCAAGCTCCTACGAGCAGTACTTC.

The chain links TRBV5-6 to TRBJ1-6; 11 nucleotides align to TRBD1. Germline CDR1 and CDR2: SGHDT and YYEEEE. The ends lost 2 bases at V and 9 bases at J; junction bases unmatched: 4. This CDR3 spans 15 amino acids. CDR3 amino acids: CASSFGQGALSPLHF. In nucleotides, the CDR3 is TGTGCCAGCAGCTTCGGACAGGGGGCCCTTTCACCCCTCCACTTT.

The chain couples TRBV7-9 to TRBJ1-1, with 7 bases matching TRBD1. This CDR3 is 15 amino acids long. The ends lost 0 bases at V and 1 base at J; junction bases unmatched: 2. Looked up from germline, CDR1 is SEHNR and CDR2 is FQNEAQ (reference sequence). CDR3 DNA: TGTGCCAGCAGCTTAGCATGGGACAGGAACACTGAAGCTTTCTTT. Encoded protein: CASSLAWDRNTEAFF.

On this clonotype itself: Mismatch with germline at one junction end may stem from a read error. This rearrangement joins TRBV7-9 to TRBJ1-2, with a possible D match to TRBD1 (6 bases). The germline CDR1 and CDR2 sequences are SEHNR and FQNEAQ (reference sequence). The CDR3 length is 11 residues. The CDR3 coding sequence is TGTACCAGCACTCGCGGGGGCGGCTACACCTTC. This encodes CTSTRGGGYTF.

The CDR3, as DNA: TGCAGTGCTAGAGATTCGGGGCCCTACGAGCAGTACTTC. Amino acid sequence: CSARDSGPYEQYF. The chain recombines TRBV20-1 with TRBJ2-7; tentatively, D is TRBD1 or TRBD2 (5 bases each). The CDR3 contains 13 residues. Germline CDR1 DFQATT, CDR2 SNEGSKA (reference sequence). V lost 0 bases and J 2 bases, leaving 8 bases between the germline ends.

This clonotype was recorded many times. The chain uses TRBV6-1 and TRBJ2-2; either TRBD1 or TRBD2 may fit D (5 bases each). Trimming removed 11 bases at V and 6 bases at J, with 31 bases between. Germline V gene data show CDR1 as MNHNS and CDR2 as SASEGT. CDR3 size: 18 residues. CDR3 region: CACPESREFSLGSGELFF. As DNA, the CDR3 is TGTGCCTGTCCGGAAAGCAGGGAGTTTTCCTTAGGTTCCGGGGAGCTGTTTTTT.

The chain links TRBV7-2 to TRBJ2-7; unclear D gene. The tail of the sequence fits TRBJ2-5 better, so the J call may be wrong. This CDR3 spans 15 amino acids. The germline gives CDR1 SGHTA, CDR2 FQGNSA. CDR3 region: CASSLSAAQRETQYF. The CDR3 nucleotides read TGTGCCAGCAGCCTAAGTGCGGCCCAACGAGAGACCCAGTACTTC.

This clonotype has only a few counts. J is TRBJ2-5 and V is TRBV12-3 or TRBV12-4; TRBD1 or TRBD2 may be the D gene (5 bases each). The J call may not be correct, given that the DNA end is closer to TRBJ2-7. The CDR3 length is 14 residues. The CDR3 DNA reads TGTGCCAGCAGTTTATTGAATCGGGGCGGCGAGCAGTACTTC. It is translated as CASSLLNRGGEQYF.

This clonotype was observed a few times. The CDR3 DNA reads TGTGCCAGCTCACCAAGGGGGAAGGACAGGGGCAATGAGCAGTTCTTC. Its translation is CASSPRGKDRGNEQFF. V usage is TRBV18 and J usage is TRBJ2-1, with 9 nucleotides matching TRBD1. V was clipped by 2 bases and J by 6 bases; unmatched bases: 8. Germline V gene sequence: CDR1 KGHSH, CDR2 LQKENI. The CDR3 is made up of 16 amino acids.

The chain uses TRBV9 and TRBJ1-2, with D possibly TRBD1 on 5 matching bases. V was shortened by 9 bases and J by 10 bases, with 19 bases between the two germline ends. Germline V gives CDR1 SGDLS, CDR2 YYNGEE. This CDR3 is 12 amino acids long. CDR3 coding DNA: TGTGCCATGGGACGGCGGTCGTGTGACTACACCTTC. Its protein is CAMGRRSCDYTF.

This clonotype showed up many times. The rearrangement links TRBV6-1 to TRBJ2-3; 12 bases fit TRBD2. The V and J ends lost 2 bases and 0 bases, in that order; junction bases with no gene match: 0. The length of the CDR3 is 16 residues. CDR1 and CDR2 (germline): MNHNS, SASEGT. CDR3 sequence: CASSELAGGSTDTQYF. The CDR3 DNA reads TGTGCCAGCAGTGAACTAGCGGGGGGGAGCACAGATACGCAGTATTTT.

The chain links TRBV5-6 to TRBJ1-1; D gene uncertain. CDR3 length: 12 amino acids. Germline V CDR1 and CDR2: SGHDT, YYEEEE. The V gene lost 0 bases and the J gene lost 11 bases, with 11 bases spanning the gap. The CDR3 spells CASSLGVSGAFF. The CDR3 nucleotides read TGTGCCAGCAGCTTGGGAGTTAGCGGTGCTTTCTTT.

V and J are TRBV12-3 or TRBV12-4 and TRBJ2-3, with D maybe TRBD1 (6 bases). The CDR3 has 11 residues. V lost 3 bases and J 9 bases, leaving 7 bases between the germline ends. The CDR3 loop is CASSFGTTQYF. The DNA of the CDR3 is TGTGCCAGCAGTTTCGGGACAACGCAGTATTTT.

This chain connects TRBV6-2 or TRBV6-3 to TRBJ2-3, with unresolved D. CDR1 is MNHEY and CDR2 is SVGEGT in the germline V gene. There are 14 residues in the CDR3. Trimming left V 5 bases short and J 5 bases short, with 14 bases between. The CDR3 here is CASSPLGVVDTQYF. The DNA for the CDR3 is TGTGCCAGCAGTCCTCTTGGGGTCGTAGATACGCAGTATTTT.

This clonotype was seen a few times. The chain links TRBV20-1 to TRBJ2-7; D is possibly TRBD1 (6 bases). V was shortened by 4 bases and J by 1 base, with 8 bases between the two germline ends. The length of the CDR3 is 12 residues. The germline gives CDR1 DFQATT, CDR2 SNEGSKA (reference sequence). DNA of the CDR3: TGCAGTGCTAAAGGACAGTCCTACGAGCAGTACTTC. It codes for CSAKGQSYEQYF.

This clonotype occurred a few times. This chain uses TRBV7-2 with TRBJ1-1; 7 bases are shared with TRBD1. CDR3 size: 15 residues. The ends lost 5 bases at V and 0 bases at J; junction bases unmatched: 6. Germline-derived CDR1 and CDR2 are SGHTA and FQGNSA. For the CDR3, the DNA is TGTGCCAGCAGCCCCTTGACAGGGATGAACACTGAAGCTTTCTTT. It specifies CASSPLTGMNTEAFF.

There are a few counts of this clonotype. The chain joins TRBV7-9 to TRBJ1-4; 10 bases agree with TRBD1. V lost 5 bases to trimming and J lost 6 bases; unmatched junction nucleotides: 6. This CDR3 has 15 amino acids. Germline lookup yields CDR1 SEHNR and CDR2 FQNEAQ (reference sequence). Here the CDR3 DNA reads TGTGCCAGCAGCCCAAGGGGGACAGGGGATGAAAAACTGTTTTTT. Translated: CASSPRGTGDEKLFF.

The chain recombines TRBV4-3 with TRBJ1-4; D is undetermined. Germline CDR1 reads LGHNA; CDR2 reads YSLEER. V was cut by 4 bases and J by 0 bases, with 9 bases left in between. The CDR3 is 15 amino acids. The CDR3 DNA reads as TGCGCCAGCAGCCTTAGACACCCAACTAATGAAAAACTGTTTTTT. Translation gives CASSLRHPTNEKLFF.

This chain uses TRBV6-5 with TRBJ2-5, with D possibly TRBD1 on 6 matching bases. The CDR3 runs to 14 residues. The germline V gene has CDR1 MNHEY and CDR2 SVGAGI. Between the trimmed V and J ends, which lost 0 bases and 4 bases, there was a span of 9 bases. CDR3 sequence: CASSYSQGRETQYF. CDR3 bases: TGTGCCAGCAGTTACTCACAGGGTAGAGAGACCCAGTACTTC.

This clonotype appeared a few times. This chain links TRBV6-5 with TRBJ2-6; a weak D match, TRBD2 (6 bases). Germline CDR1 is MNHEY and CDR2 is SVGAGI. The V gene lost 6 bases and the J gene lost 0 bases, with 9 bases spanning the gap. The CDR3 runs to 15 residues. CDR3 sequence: CASRGGNSGANVLTF. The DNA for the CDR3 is TGTGCCAGCAGGGGAGGTAACTCTGGGGCCAACGTCCTGACTTTC.